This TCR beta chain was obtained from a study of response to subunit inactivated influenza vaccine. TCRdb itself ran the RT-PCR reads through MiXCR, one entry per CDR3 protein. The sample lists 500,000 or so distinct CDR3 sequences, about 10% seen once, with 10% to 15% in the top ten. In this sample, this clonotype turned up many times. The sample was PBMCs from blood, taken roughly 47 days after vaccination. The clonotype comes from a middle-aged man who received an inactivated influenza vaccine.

The CDR3 reads CSVRDRANTGELFF. The CDR3 DNA reads TGCAGCGTACGGGACAGAGCGAACACCGGGGAGCTGTTTTTT. The V gene is TRBV29-1, the J gene TRBJ2-2; 7 nucleotides match TRBD1. In germline, CDR1 is SQVTM, CDR2 ANQGSEA. V lost 6 bases to trimming and J lost 0 bases; unmatched junction nucleotides: 4. There are 14 residues in the CDR3.